These 17 T cell receptor beta chains originate from one sample sequenced in a study of graft-versus-host responses after intestinal transplantation. Sequencing was performed with immunoSEQ multiplex PCR; in TCRdb, only in-frame clones are kept and a portion is missing. The data show 15,000 to 20,000 clones, with about nine tenths seen just once and under 2% held by the top ten. This sample comprised PBMCs, obtained 350 to 400 days after transplant. Source of these receptors: a human patient who received an intestinal transplant, so some T cells may come from the graft donor.

The chain combines TRBV6-6 with TRBJ2-1, with 8 bases that match TRBD2. V shed 6 bases, J shed 2 bases, and the junction held 9 bases outside the gene matches. The CDR3 length is 16 residues. Germline V gene data show CDR1 as MNHNY and CDR2 as SVGAGI (reference sequence). For the CDR3, the DNA is TGTGCCAGCAGCTATAGCGGGACGCCAGCCTACAATGAGCAGTTCTTC. It yields the protein CASSYSGTPAYNEQFF.

J is TRBJ1-2 and V is TRBV6-5; D may be TRBD1 (6 bases). CDR1 is MNHEY and CDR2 is SVGAGI in the germline V gene. CDR3 length: 15 amino acids. V lost 5 bases, J lost 5 bases, and 18 bases lay in between. The CDR3 region is CASSPHGGAGYGYTF. In nucleotides, the CDR3 is TGTGCCAGCAGTCCCCACGGGGGCGCGGGGTATGGCTACACCTTC.

The chain employs TRBV6-5 and TRBJ2-3; possibly TRBD2 for D (6 bases). Trimming cost V 6 bases and J 4 bases, with 17 bases left between them. Germline V gene lookup returns CDR1 MNHEY and CDR2 SVGAGI. This CDR3 has 15 residues. The CDR3 DNA is TGTGCCAGCAGCTCCTCTGGCGGGACCCCAGATACGCAGTATTTT. This codes for CASSSSGGTPDTQYF.

The V call is TRBV5-1, the J call TRBJ1-6; TRBD1 agrees at 8 bases. The CDR3 runs 14 residues. Trimming removed 4 bases from V and 7 bases from J; junction bases left unmatched: 4. CDR1 and CDR2 (germline): SGHRS, YFSETQ. CDR3 in DNA: TGCGCCAGCAGCGCGACAGGGGCGAATTCACCCCTCCACTTT. It is translated as CASSATGANSPLHF.

This chain connects TRBV2 to TRBJ1-1; D perhaps matches TRBD1 (6 bases). Looked up from germline, CDR1 is SNHLY and CDR2 is FYNNEI. Trimming pared 0 bases from V and 10 bases from J, leaving 12 bases between. This CDR3 comprises 13 residues. The CDR3 nucleotides are TGTGCCAGCAGTGAAGCTTTGGGAGGGGGAGCTTTCTTT. This translates into CASSEALGGGAFF. The full variable domain, in which reference TRBV2 and TRBJ1-1 provide the parts outside the CDR3, is EPEVTQTPSHQVTQMGQEVILRCVPISNHLYFYWYRQILGQKVEFLVSFYNNEISEKSEIFDDQFSVERPDGSNFTLKIRSTKLEDSAMYFCASSEALGGGAFFGQGTRLTVV.

This chain uses TRBV10-3 with TRBJ2-6; a weak D match, TRBD1 (6 bases). V lost 7 bases, J lost 0 bases, and 16 bases lay in between. The CDR3 totals 17 residues. CDR1 is ENHRY and CDR2 is SYGVKD in the germline V gene. The CDR3 bases are TGTGCCATCACCTCGAGAGGGGGAGACTCTGGGGCCAACGTCCTGACTTTC. Translation gives CAITSRGGDSGANVLTF.

The rearrangement links TRBV6-6 to TRBJ2-1, with 10 nucleotides matching TRBD2. CDR1 and CDR2 from the germline V gene are MNHNY and SVGAGI (reference sequence). The CDR3 consists of 14 residues. The junction had 8 bases not matched to a gene; V was cut back by 8 bases and J by 7 bases. The CDR3 is CASGIAGGQNEQFF. The CDR3 coding sequence is TGTGCCAGCGGGATAGCGGGAGGTCAAAATGAGCAGTTCTTC.

The DNA of the CDR3 is TGCGCCAGCAGCTTGTCTTCTAGCGGGGGGCCTACCGGGGAGCTGTTTTTT. As protein: CASSLSSSGGPTGELFF. This chain links TRBV5-1 with TRBJ2-2; 11 positions agree with TRBD2. J lost 5 bases, V lost 1 base, and 7 bases had no gene match. This CDR3 has 17 residues. Germline loops: CDR1 SGHRS, CDR2 YFSETQ.

The V call is TRBV9, the J call TRBJ2-5; 8 positions agree with TRBD2. This CDR3 spans 16 amino acids. V shed 2 bases and J 0 bases; nucleotides not matched to a gene: 6. Germline values: CDR1 SGDLS, CDR2 YYNGEE. CDR3 protein: CASSVLAGQYQETQYF. CDR3 nucleotides: TGTGCCAGCAGCGTCCTAGCGGGCCAGTACCAAGAGACCCAGTACTTC. The whole variable domain, remainder taken from reference TRBV9 and TRBJ2-5, is DSGVTQTPKHLITATGQRVTLRCSPRSGDLSVYWYQQSLDQGLQFLIQYYNGEERAKGNILERFSAQQFPDLHSELNLSSLELGDSALYFCASSVLAGQYQETQYFGPGTRLLVL.

The V call is TRBV6-1, the J call TRBJ2-7; 12 bases agree with TRBD2. The CDR3 loop spans 11 amino acids. V was clipped by 9 bases and J by 6 bases; unmatched bases: 0. Per the germline V gene, CDR1 is MNHNS and CDR2 is SASEGT. The CDR3 nucleotides are TGTGCCAGGACTAGCGGGAGCGAGCAGTACTTC. It yields the protein CARTSGSEQYF.

The rearrangement links TRBV28 to TRBJ2-3, with D uncertain. The CDR3 contains 15 residues. Germline values: CDR1 MDHEN, CDR2 SYDVKM. V gave up 2 bases and J gave up 0 bases, with 9 bases separating them. CDR3 nucleotide sequence: TGTGCCAGCAGTTTAGGTACTATTAGCACAGATACGCAGTATTTT. Translating it yields CASSLGTISTDTQYF.

The rearrangement joins TRBV6-4 to TRBJ2-1, with 10 bases aligning to TRBD2. V shed 2 bases and J 6 bases; nucleotides not matched to a gene: 4. The CDR3 totals 15 residues. Germline CDR1 reads MRHNA; CDR2 reads SNTAGT. CDR3 bases: TGTGCCAGCAGTGACAGAGCGGGGGGGCCCAATGAGCAGTTCTTC. Residues: CASSDRAGGPNEQFF.

The J gene is TRBJ2-7, the V gene TRBV5-1; TRBD1 matches 9 bases. Germline values: CDR1 SGHRS, CDR2 YFSETQ. With V trimmed by 2 bases and J by 9 bases, 24 bases remained unmatched. This CDR3 comprises 19 residues. The CDR3 region has the DNA TGCGCCAGCAGCTTAGCCGGGACAGGGTTGCGAGGGAGTACGAGGGGGCAGTACTTC. Its protein product is CASSLAGTGLRGSTRGQYF.

This clone was recorded once. CDR3 sequence (DNA): TGTGCCAGCAGTTTCGCAAATCAGCCCCAGCATTTT. It encodes CASSFANQPQHF. The chain has TRBV6-1 and TRBJ1-5; D is ambiguous. Trimming left V 5 bases short and J 4 bases short, with 6 bases between. The germline gives CDR1 MNHNS, CDR2 SASEGT. The CDR3 has 12 residues.

The V and J genes are TRBV2 and TRBJ2-7; 7 nucleotides match TRBD1. Germline V gene sequence: CDR1 SNHLY, CDR2 FYNNEI. This CDR3 contains 16 residues. V lost 8 bases to trimming and J lost 0 bases; unmatched junction nucleotides: 13. The CDR3 coding sequence is TGTGCCAGCGAGTTTGGGGCAGGGGGTCTCTCCTACGAGCAGTACTTC. Translation gives CASEFGAGGLSYEQYF.

The genes are TRBV11-2 and TRBJ1-1; maybe TRBD1 (6 bases). The length of the CDR3 is 14 residues. Trimming left V 1 base short and J 6 bases short, with 12 bases between. From germline, CDR1 is SGHAT and CDR2 FQNNGV. DNA of the CDR3: TGTGCCAGCAGCTTAGGACTGGGGGGCGCTGAAGCTTTCTTT. It codes for CASSLGLGGAEAFF.

The chain recombines TRBV13 with TRBJ1-4; 11 bases line up with TRBD1. This CDR3 is built from 15 residues. Germline assignment: CDR1 PRHDT and CDR2 FYEKMQ (reference sequence). The V segment lost 1 base and the J segment 8 bases; nucleotides outside the gene matches: 3. CDR3 residues: CASSLEGTGGEKLFF. DNA for the CDR3: TGTGCCAGCAGCTTAGAAGGGACAGGGGGGGAAAAACTGTTTTTT.